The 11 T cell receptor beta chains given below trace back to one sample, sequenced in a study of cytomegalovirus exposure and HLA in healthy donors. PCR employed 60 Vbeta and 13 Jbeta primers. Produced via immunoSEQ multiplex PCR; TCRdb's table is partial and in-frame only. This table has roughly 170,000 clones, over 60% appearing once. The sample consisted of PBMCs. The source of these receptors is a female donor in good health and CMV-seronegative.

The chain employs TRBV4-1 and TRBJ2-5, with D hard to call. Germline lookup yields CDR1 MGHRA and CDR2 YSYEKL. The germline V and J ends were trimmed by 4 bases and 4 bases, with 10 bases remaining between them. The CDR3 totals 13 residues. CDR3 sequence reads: CASSLMLVETQYF. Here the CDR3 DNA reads TGCGCCAGCAGCCTCATGCTAGTAGAGACCCAGTACTTC.

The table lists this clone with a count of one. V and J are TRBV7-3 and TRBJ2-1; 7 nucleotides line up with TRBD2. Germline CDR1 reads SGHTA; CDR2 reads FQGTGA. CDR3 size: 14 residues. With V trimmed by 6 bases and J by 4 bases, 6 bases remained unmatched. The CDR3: CASRSAGTYNEQFF. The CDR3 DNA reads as TGTGCCAGCAGGTCAGCGGGAACATACAATGAGCAGTTCTTC.

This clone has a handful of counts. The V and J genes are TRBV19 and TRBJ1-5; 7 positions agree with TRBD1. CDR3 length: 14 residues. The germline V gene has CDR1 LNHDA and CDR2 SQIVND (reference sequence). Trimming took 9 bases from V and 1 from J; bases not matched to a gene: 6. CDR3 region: CASASQGSNQPQHF. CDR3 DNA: TGTGCCAGCGCCTCACAGGGGAGCAATCAGCCCCAGCATTTT.

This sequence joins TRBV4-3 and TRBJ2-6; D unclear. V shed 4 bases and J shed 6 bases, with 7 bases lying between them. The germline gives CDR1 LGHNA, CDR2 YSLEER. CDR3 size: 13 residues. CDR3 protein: CASSPQAANVLTF. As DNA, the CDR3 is TGCGCCAGCAGCCCCCAGGCGGCCAACGTCCTGACTTTC.

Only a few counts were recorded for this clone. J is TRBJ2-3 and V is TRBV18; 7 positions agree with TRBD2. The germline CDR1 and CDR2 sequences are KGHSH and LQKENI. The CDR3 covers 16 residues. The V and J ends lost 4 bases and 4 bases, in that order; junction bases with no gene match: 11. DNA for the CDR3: TGTGCCAGCTCACTTTCGACTAGCCCCAGGGCAGATACGCAGTATTTT. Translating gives CASSLSTSPRADTQYF.

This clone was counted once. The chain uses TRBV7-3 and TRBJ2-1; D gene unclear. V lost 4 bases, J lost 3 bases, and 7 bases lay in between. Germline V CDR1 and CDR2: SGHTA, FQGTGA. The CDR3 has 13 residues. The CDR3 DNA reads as TGTGCCAGCAGCTGGAACAGCTACAATGAGCAGTTCTTC. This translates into CASSWNSYNEQFF.

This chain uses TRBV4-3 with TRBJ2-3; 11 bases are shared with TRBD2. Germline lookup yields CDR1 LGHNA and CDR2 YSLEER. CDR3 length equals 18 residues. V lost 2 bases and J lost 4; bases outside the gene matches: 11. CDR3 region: CASSQRGLAATNADTQYF. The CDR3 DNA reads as TGCGCCAGCAGCCAAAGGGGACTAGCGGCAACTAACGCAGATACGCAGTATTTT.

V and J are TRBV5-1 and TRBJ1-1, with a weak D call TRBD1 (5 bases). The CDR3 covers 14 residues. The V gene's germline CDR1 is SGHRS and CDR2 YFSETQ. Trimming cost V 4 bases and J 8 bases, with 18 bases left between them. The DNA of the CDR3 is TGCGCCAGCAGCCCGGACACCGCTAAAATCGAAGCTTTCTTT. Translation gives CASSPDTAKIEAFF.

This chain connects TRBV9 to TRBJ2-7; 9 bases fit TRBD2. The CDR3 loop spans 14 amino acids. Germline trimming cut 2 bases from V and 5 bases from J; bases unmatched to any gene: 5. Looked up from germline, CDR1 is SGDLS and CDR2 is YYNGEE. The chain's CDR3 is CASSVSGSRNEQYF. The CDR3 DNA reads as TGTGCCAGCAGCGTTAGCGGGAGCAGGAACGAGCAGTACTTC.

CDR3 nucleotides: TGTGCCAGCAGAACTGACAGGGTGAACACTGAAGCTTTCTTT. Its translation: CASRTDRVNTEAFF. The chain recombines TRBV6-5 with TRBJ1-1; 7 nucleotides line up with TRBD1. J was trimmed by 0 bases and V by 6 bases; bases with no gene match: 4. The CDR3 spans 14 residues. Germline CDR1 is MNHEY and CDR2 is SVGAGI.

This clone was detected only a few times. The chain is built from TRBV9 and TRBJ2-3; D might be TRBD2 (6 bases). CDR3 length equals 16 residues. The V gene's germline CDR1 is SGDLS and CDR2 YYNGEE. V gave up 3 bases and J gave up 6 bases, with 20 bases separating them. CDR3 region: CASSAGAGHPGDTQYF. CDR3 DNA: TGTGCCAGCAGCGCCGGAGCGGGCCACCCCGGGGATACGCAGTATTTT.